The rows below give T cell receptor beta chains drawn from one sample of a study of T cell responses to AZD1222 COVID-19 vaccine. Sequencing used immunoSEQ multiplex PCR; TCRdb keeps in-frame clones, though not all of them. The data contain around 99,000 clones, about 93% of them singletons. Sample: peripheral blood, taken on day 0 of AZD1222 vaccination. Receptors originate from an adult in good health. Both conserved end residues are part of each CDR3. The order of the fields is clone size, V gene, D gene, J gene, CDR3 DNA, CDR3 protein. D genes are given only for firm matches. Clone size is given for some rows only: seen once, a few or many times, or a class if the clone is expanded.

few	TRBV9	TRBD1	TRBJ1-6	TGTGCCAGCAGCGTCCCCGGGACAGGGACTTCACCCCTCCACTTT	CASSVPGTGTSPLHF
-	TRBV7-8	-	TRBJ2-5	TGTGCCAGCAGCCGAGACAGGCGGAAAGAGACCCAGTACTTC	CASSRDRRKETQYF
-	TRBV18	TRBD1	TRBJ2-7	TGTGCCAGCTCACCAGCGTTGGCTGGACAGGGGGCGCATGAGCAGTACTTC	CASSPALAGQGAHEQYF
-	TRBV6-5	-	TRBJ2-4	TGTGCCAGCAGTTACTCGATAAGTTCCGCCAAAAACATTCAGTACTTC	CASSYSISSAKNIQYF
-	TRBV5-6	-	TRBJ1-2	TGTGCCAGCAGCTTGAGCTCCGGGACGGGGTATGGCTACACCTTC	CASSLSSGTGYGYTF
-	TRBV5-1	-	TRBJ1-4	TGCGCCAGCAGCTGGTCCGCAACTAATGAAAAACTGTTTTTT	CASSWSATNEKLFF
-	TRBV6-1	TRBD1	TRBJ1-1	TGTGCCAGCAGTGAAGGGACAGGGAGTACTGAAGCTTTCTTT	CASSEGTGSTEAFF
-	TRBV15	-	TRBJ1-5	TGTGCCACCAGCAGAGAAAGCGGGGGACGGGGTAACCAGCCCCAGCATTTT	CATSRESGGRGNQPQHF
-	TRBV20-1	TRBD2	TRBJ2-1	TGCAGTGGTAGTCTAGCGGGGGGTCACAATGAGCAGTTCTTC	CSGSLAGGHNEQFF
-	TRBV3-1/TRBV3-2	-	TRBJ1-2	TGTGCCAGCAGCCAAGAACACCGAGCCTATGGCTACACCTTC	CASSQEHRAYGYTF
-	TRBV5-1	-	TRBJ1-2	TGCGCCAGCAGCCCTGGGACCTCTGTGGGCTATGGCTACACCTTC	CASSPGTSVGYGYTF
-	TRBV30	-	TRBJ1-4	TGTGCCTGGAGAGACAGCGCAACTAATGAAAAACTGTTTTTT	CAWRDSATNEKLFF
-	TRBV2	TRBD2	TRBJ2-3	TGTGCCAGCAGTCGGACTAGCGGGGCGGCAGATACGCAGTATTTT	CASSRTSGAADTQYF
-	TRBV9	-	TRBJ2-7	TGTGCCAGCAGCTCGCAGGCGGGGGCAGCCTACGAGCAGTACTTC	CASSSQAGAAYEQYF
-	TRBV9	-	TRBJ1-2	TGTGCCAGCAGGCGGGGACGGCTCTATGGCTACACCTTC	CASRRGRLYGYTF
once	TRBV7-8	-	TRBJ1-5	TGTGCCAGCAGCCCCAGGGGCTTAGGCAGCAATCAGCCCCAGCATTTT	CASSPRGLGSNQPQHF
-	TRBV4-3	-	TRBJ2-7	TGCGCCAGCAGCCAAGACGAAGGGGATGGACACGCAGACTACGAGCAGTACTTC	CASSQDEGDGHADYEQYF
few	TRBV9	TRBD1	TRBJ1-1	TGTGCCAGCAGCCTTGGACAGGGGTACACTGAAGCTTTCTTT	CASSLGQGYTEAFF
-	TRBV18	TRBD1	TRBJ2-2	TGTGCCAGCTCCGGGACAGCGAACACCGGGGAGCTGTTTTTT	CASSGTANTGELFF
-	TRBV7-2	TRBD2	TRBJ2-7	TGTGCCAGCAGCTCAAGCGGGGGGTACAACTACGAGCAGTACTTC	CASSSSGGYNYEQYF
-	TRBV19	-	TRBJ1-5	TGTGCCAGTAGTATCAACAGAAATAGCAATCAGCCCCAGCATTTT	CASSINRNSNQPQHF
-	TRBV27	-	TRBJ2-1	TGTGCCAGCAGACGATACAATGAGCAGTTCTTC	CASRRYNEQFF
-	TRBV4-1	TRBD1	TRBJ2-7	TGCGCCAGCAGCCACGAACCGGGACAGGGTATTGGATCCTACGAGCAGTACTTC	CASSHEPGQGIGSYEQYF
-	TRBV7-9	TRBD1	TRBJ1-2	TGTGCCAGCAGCCTCACAGGGGGCCTTGGCTACACCTTC	CASSLTGGLGYTF
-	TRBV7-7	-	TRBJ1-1	TGTGCCAGCAGCTTGCAGGCGAACACTGAAGCTTTCTTT	CASSLQANTEAFF
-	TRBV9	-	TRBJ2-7	TGTGCCCCCTGGCTGAGGGAATACGAGCAGTACTTC	CAPWLREYEQYF
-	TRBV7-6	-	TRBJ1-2	TGTGCCAGCAGCTCTGGGGGCTATGGCTACACCTTC	CASSSGGYGYTF
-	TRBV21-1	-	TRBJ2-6	TGTGCCAGCAGCAAAGGGGGGGGATCCCTCTCTGGGGCCAACGTCCTGACTTTC	CASSKGGGSLSGANVLTF
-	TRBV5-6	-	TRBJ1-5	TGTGCCAGCAGCCGCGGGGGGGTCGACAATCAGCCCCAGCATTTT	CASSRGGVDNQPQHF
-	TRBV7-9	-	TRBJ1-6	TGTGCCAGCAGCTTAAGGGGCAGGGGATCACCCCTCCACTTT	CASSLRGRGSPLHF